This T cell receptor beta chain was documented in a study of Ad26.COV2.S vaccination and SARS-CoV-2 variants. Findings of the study overall: Vaccinated and placebo-treated recipients had similar non-spike TCR breadth. Substantial breadth was reportedly displayed by spike-specific CD8+ and CD4+ T cell responses after vaccination.

This table comes from immunoSEQ multiplex PCR, and its TCRdb copy is limited to in-frame clones, with some not included. There are about 87,000 clones in the sample; more than 70% occur only once, and 15% to 20% lies in the top ten. With respect to this clone: Its target is not known.

This CDR3 spans 12 amino acids. V lost 10 bases, J lost 4 bases, and 13 bases lay in between. The V gene's germline CDR1 is SGHDN and CDR2 FVKESK. This sample comprised peripheral blood, obtained after recovery from COVID-19. This clonotype was obtained from a human donor who had recovered from COVID-19. The chain has TRBV14 and TRBJ2-5, with D tentatively TRBD1 (5 bases). Here the CDR3 reads CANSPRGETQYF. CDR3 coding DNA: TGTGCCAATTCCCCAAGGGGAGAGACCCAGTACTTC.